This is a list of T cell receptor beta chains from one sample in a study of identical twins. TCRdb reprocessed the 5' RACE reads via MiXCR and lists one record per CDR3 protein. Of some 250,000 distinct CDR3 sequences in the sample, more than 9.5% were seen once. The same data also went into a second study, on yellow fever vaccine responses in identical twins.

The sample was memory (CD45RO+) T cells sorted from blood. Source of these receptors: a woman younger than 30 in good health. Both conserved end residues are part of each CDR3. The order of the fields is clone size, D gene, J gene, V gene, CDR3 protein, CDR3 DNA. A D gene is named only where the DNA matches it firmly. Expanded clones are given a class, and other clones once, few, many or no size at all.

size: NA; D: TRBD1; J: TRBJ2-1; V: TRBV10-3; CDR3: CAIGQGAGGKYNEQFF; DNA: TGTGCCATCGGACAGGGGGCGGGGGGGAAATACAATGAGCAGTTCTTC
size: few; D: TRBD2; J: TRBJ2-7; V: TRBV5-1; CDR3: CASSLDLTTSGRWHEQYF; DNA: TGCGCCAGCAGCTTGGATCTCACGACTAGCGGGAGGTGGCACGAGCAGTACTTC
size: NA; D: TRBD2; J: TRBJ2-7; V: TRBV18; CDR3: CASSPSGTSGTYSYEQYF; DNA: TGTGCCAGCTCACCTTCCGGGACTAGCGGGACCTACTCCTACGAGCAGTACTTC
size: many; D: NA; J: TRBJ2-3; V: TRBV7-2; CDR3: CASSLQGSHTDTQYF; DNA: TGTGCCAGCAGCCTGCAAGGGTCCCACACAGATACGCAGTATTTT
size: few; D: TRBD1; J: TRBJ2-7; V: TRBV27; CDR3: CASSTGTGRLSYEQYF; DNA: TGTGCCAGCAGTACCGGGACAGGCCGCCTGTCCTACGAGCAGTACTTC
size: NA; D: NA; J: TRBJ2-6; V: TRBV2; CDR3: CASSLGAGAGANVLTF; DNA: TGTGCCAGCAGCCTAGGAGCAGGGGCCGGGGCCAACGTCCTGACTTTC
size: few; D: NA; J: TRBJ1-1; V: TRBV7-8; CDR3: CASSLTELNTEAFF; DNA: TGTGCCAGCAGCTTAACAGAGTTGAACACTGAAGCTTTCTTT
size: NA; D: NA; J: TRBJ2-7; V: TRBV7-8; CDR3: CASSRDSIPVEQYF; DNA: TGTGCCAGCAGCCGGGACTCAATACCGGTCGAGCAGTACTTC
size: few; D: NA; J: TRBJ1-4; V: TRBV5-1; CDR3: CASSLGEGLGEKLFF; DNA: TGCGCCAGCAGCTTGGGTGAGGGCTTGGGGGAAAAACTGTTTTTT
size: NA; D: NA; J: TRBJ2-7; V: TRBV28; CDR3: CATAKPPGVVEQYF; DNA: TGTGCCACAGCAAAACCGCCGGGAGTGGTCGAGCAGTACTTC
size: many; D: NA; J: TRBJ1-5; V: TRBV10-3; CDR3: CAIRDRRLSELNQPQHF; DNA: TGTGCCATCAGAGACCGGCGCTTATCAGAACTAAATCAGCCCCAGCATTTT
size: NA; D: NA; J: TRBJ1-5; V: TRBV15; CDR3: CATSVDRLGNQPQHF; DNA: TGTGCCACCAGTGTAGACAGGCTAGGGAACCAGCCCCAGCATTTT
size: many; D: TRBD1; J: TRBJ1-1; V: TRBV9; CDR3: CASSGQGATEAFF; DNA: TGTGCCAGCAGCGGACAGGGGGCCACTGAAGCTTTCTTT
size: NA; D: TRBD2; J: TRBJ2-7; V: TRBV20-1; CDR3: CSASVGLAGDQFYEQYF; DNA: TGCAGTGCTAGCGTCGGGCTAGCGGGAGATCAGTTCTACGAGCAGTACTTC
size: many; D: NA; J: TRBJ2-7; V: TRBV20-1; CDR3: CSAPKESYEQYF; DNA: TGCAGTGCACCAAAAGAGTCCTACGAGCAGTACTTC
size: NA; D: NA; J: TRBJ1-6; V: TRBV28; CDR3: CASSLVGSNNSPLHF; DNA: TGTGCCAGCAGTTTGGTCGGGAGTAATAATTCACCCCTCCACTTT
size: few; D: NA; J: TRBJ1-6; V: TRBV15; CDR3: CATRSFPGGYNSPLHF; DNA: TGTGCCACCAGGAGCTTTCCGGGAGGCTATAATTCACCCCTCCACTTT
size: many; D: TRBD1; J: TRBJ2-1; V: TRBV5-1; CDR3: CASSLAGTGGNEQFF; DNA: TGCGCCAGCAGCTTGGCCGGGACAGGGGGCAATGAGCAGTTCTTC
size: NA; D: NA; J: TRBJ1-5; V: TRBV20-1; CDR3: CSAREAILSNQPQHF; DNA: TGCAGTGCTAGAGAAGCTATACTTAGCAATCAGCCCCAGCATTTT
size: many; D: NA; J: TRBJ2-3; V: TRBV7-8; CDR3: CASSAVGVSDTQYF; DNA: TGTGCCAGCAGCGCAGTCGGGGTTTCAGATACGCAGTATTTT
size: NA; D: NA; J: TRBJ2-2; V: TRBV28; CDR3: CASRSLGGRNTGELFF; DNA: TGTGCCAGCAGATCCCTCGGGGGGCGAAACACCGGGGAGCTGTTTTTT
size: NA; D: TRBD2; J: TRBJ2-2; V: TRBV2; CDR3: CASKTIRGGAGTGELFF; DNA: TGTGCCAGCAAAACCATTCGGGGGGGGGCCGGCACCGGGGAGCTGTTTTTT